This T cell receptor beta chain stems from a study of cytomegalovirus exposure and HLA in healthy donors. 60 Vbeta and 13 Jbeta primers were used in PCR. Profiled with immunoSEQ multiplex PCR; TCRdb holds only in-frame clones, not every one. The sample holds 40,000 or so clones, roughly 90% seen once. J lost 5 bases, V lost 8 bases, and 10 bases had no gene match. Germline lookup yields CDR1 MNHNS and CDR2 SASEGT. CDR3 length: 15 amino acids. This receptor was identified in a woman between 18 and 29 years old in good health and CMV-seronegative. V usage is TRBV6-1 and J usage is TRBJ1-4, with 8 nucleotides matching TRBD1. The sequenced sample was PBMCs. The CDR3: CASGRVRTGNEKLFF. The CDR3 DNA reads as TGTGCCAGCGGACGAGTGCGGACAGGGAATGAAAAACTGTTTTTT.